Below, 26 T cell receptor beta chains from the same sample are listed, as sequenced in a study of blood T cell repertoires in COVID-19. Using immunoSEQ multiplex PCR, the repertoire was profiled, and TCRdb retains in-frame clones only, with some absent. In the table there are over 250,000 clones, about 89% of which are singletons. Sequencing was done on a sample of peripheral blood. The receptors stem from a man aged 35 to 55 who had recovered from COVID-19.

The chain employs TRBV15 and TRBJ2-7; D is undetermined. The CDR3 extends over 14 amino acids. Germline CDR1 and CDR2: LNHNV and YYDKDF (reference sequence). V lost 2 bases to trimming and J lost 0 bases, with 8 bases between them. CDR3 sequence: CATSRQVPSYEQYF. The CDR3 DNA is TGTGCCACCAGCAGACAGGTTCCCTCCTACGAGCAGTACTTC.

The CDR3 reads CASSLGQGGKDPNEKLFF. The CDR3 DNA follows: TGCGCCAGCAGTCTTGGACAGGGCGGGAAGGATCCTAATGAAAAACTGTTTTTT. The chain couples TRBV10-2 to TRBJ1-4, with 8 bases that match TRBD1. Germline trimming cut 5 bases from V and 3 bases from J; bases unmatched to any gene: 14. Germline V gives CDR1 WSHSY, CDR2 SAAADI. The CDR3 runs 18 residues.

This clone has more than one count but fewer than ten. The chain employs TRBV4-2 and TRBJ1-1; 8 bases line up with TRBD1. The CDR3 runs to 17 residues. Unmatched junction bases numbered 9, after V lost 1 base and J lost 2 bases. Germline V gives CDR1 LGHNA, CDR2 YNFKEQ. The CDR3 region has the DNA TGTGCCAGCAGCCAAGGGACCGGACAGGGCCGTAACACTGAAGCTTTCTTT. This sequence encodes CASSQGTGQGRNTEAFF.

The chain links TRBV19 to TRBJ2-3, with D perhaps TRBD2 (6 bases). CDR1 is LNHDA and CDR2 is SQIVND in the germline V gene (reference sequence). The CDR3 length is 15 residues. V gave up 5 bases and J gave up 4 bases, with 16 bases separating them. The CDR3 DNA follows: TGTGCCAGTAGTGGCGGAGGGGTTTCCCCAGATACGCAGTATTTT. Amino acid sequence: CASSGGGVSPDTQYF.

The gene calls are TRBV7-2 and TRBJ2-1; D possibly corresponds to TRBD1 (6 bases). This CDR3 is 15 amino acids long. Germline V gives CDR1 SGHTA, CDR2 FQGNSA. V dropped 10 bases and J dropped 0 bases, with 16 bases sitting between them. The CDR3 DNA sequence: TGTGCCATCAGAAGTGACAGGAGCTCCTACAATGAGCAGTTCTTC. Translated, it gives CAIRSDRSSYNEQFF.

The rearrangement joins TRBV5-1 to TRBJ2-3; 7 bases line up with TRBD2. Looked up from germline, CDR1 is SGHRS and CDR2 is YFSETQ. This CDR3 comprises 16 residues. J lost 2 bases, V lost 0 bases, and 6 bases had no gene match. The DNA of the CDR3 is TGCGCCAGCAGCTTGGGCACGGGGGGAACCACAGATACGCAGTATTTT. Amino acids: CASSLGTGGTTDTQYF.

V gene TRBV19 combines with J gene TRBJ2-6; weak D call: TRBD1 (6 bases). V was shortened by 3 bases and J by 0 bases, with 12 bases between the two germline ends. The germline gives CDR1 LNHDA, CDR2 SQIVND (reference sequence). The CDR3 has 17 residues. The CDR3 nucleotides read TGTGCCAGTAGTATGAAGGGACAAGCCTCTGGGGCCAACGTCCTGACTTTC. Protein sequence: CASSMKGQASGANVLTF.

Regarding this clone: This sample includes further DNA sequences coding for the same CDR3. The V call is TRBV9, the J call TRBJ2-5, with 7 bases lining up with TRBD2. The V gene's germline CDR1 is SGDLS and CDR2 YYNGEE. Trimming at V came to 3 bases and at J to 4 bases, leaving 6 bases not matched to a gene. This CDR3 comprises 14 residues. CDR3 loop: CASSAWGGSETQYF. The DNA for the CDR3 is TGTGCCAGCAGCGCCTGGGGGGGGTCAGAGACCCAGTACTTC.

The chain combines TRBV29-1 with TRBJ2-7, with TRBD2 matching over 11 bases. The germline CDR1 and CDR2 sequences are SQVTM and ANQGSEA. J was trimmed by 7 bases and V by 0 bases; bases with no gene match: 8. The CDR3 is 15 residues long. The CDR3 nucleotides read TGCAGCGTTGAAGATGTAGCGGGAGGGGTGAGGGAGCAGTACTTC. Its protein product is CSVEDVAGGVREQYF.

The V gene is TRBV28, the J gene TRBJ1-1; D is unclear. Germline CDR1 and CDR2: MDHEN and SYDVKM. The CDR3 has 14 residues. The V and J ends lost 2 bases and 6 bases respectively, with 13 bases between them. The CDR3 sequence is CASSLRGGRAEAFF. The CDR3 bases are TGTGCCAGCAGTTTACGAGGAGGGAGAGCTGAAGCTTTCTTT.

This sequence joins TRBV7-3 and TRBJ2-1; 9 positions match TRBD1. V trimming: 5 bases; J trimming: 5 bases; junction bases outside the gene matches: 16. Germline loops: CDR1 SGHTA, CDR2 FQGTGA. The CDR3 consists of 18 residues. This chain's CDR3 is CASSPKIPGTGFNNEQFF. Written as DNA, the CDR3 is TGTGCCAGCAGCCCCAAAATCCCGGGGACAGGGTTTAACAATGAGCAGTTCTTC. The full variable domain, in which reference TRBV7-3 and TRBJ2-1 provide the parts outside the CDR3, is GAGVSQTPSNKVTEKGKYVELRCDPISGHTALYWYRQSLGQGPEFLIYFQGTGAADDSGLPNDRFFAVRPEGSVSTLKIQRTERGDSAVYLCASSPKIPGTGFNNEQFFGPGTRLTVL.

The V gene is TRBV9, the J gene TRBJ2-3; 8 nucleotides agree with TRBD2. V shed 3 bases and J 6 bases; nucleotides not matched to a gene: 12. Germline V lookup: CDR1 SGDLS, CDR2 YYNGEE. CDR3 length: 16 amino acids. The CDR3 coding sequence is TGTGCCAGCAGCGCCCCCGGACTAGCCAGGTTTGATACGCAGTATTTT. It codes for CASSAPGLARFDTQYF.

This clone was recorded a few times. The chain combines TRBV2 with TRBJ2-7, with D tentatively TRBD2 (6 bases). Germline V CDR1 and CDR2: SNHLY, FYNNEI. Trimming removed 6 bases from V and 5 bases from J, with 20 bases in between. The CDR3 is made up of 15 amino acids. The CDR3 is CASRGGGGSLDEQYF. The DNA of the CDR3 is TGTGCCAGCAGGGGAGGAGGAGGGTCCCTTGACGAGCAGTACTTC.

The table lists this clone with a count of one. The V call is TRBV6-5, the J call TRBJ2-1; TRBD2 matches 15 bases. Looked up from germline, CDR1 is MNHEY and CDR2 is SVGAGI. J gave up 9 bases and V 8 bases, and 5 bases lay outside the gene matches. The CDR3 runs to 14 residues. The CDR3 nucleotides are TGTGCCAGCTCTAGGACTAGCGGGAGGGGTGAGCAGTTCTTC. Translation gives CASSRTSGRGEQFF.

The chain joins TRBV20-1 to TRBJ2-5; D uncertain. The CDR3 totals 11 residues. The ends were cut back, 5 bases at V and 1 base at J, with 5 bases in the middle. Germline assignment: CDR1 DFQATT and CDR2 SNEGSKA (reference sequence). CDR3 nucleotides: TGCAGTGCTGGCCGCCAAGAGACCCAGTACTTC. Protein sequence: CSAGRQETQYF.

This clone was found once. The gene calls are TRBV5-6 and TRBJ2-1; 9 bases match TRBD1. The V gene's germline CDR1 is SGHDT and CDR2 YYEEEE. This CDR3 region has 18 residues. The V segment lost 5 bases and the J segment 1 base; nucleotides outside the gene matches: 13. In DNA, the CDR3 is TGTGCCAGCAGTTTACCGGGACAGGGACAATATTCCTACAATGAGCAGTTCTTC. This translates into CASSLPGQGQYSYNEQFF.

The chain employs TRBV7-4 and TRBJ2-3; TRBD2 agrees at 13 bases. The ends lost 5 bases at V and 0 bases at J; junction bases unmatched: 8. The CDR3 is made up of 18 amino acids. Germline V gene lookup returns CDR1 SGHVT and CDR2 SQSDAQ. The CDR3 spells CASSAGLAGASSTDTQYF. In nucleotides, the CDR3 is TGTGCCAGCAGCGCCGGACTAGCGGGGGCCTCTAGCACAGATACGCAGTATTTT.

A few counts support this clone. V and J are TRBV19 and TRBJ2-7, with D unresolved. Germline V gene sequence: CDR1 LNHDA, CDR2 SQIVND (reference sequence). With 8 bases removed from V and 0 bases from J, the gap between germline ends came to 17 bases. This CDR3 has 15 residues. The CDR3 loop reads CASHPIASSSYEQYF. Here the CDR3 DNA reads TGTGCCAGTCACCCCATAGCTTCAAGCTCCTACGAGCAGTACTTC.

The rearrangement joins TRBV6-5 to TRBJ2-1; TRBD1 is a possible D gene (6 bases). V shed 6 bases and J shed 9 bases, with 21 bases lying between them. This CDR3 comprises 15 residues. Looked up from germline, CDR1 is MNHEY and CDR2 is SVGAGI. The CDR3 DNA reads TGTGCCAGCAGACCTACCGGGACATCGGTTAGTGAGCAGTTCTTC. It translates to CASRPTGTSVSEQFF.

This chain joins TRBV9 and TRBJ2-7; 14 positions agree with TRBD2. CDR3 length equals 16 residues. Losses at the gene ends were 3 bases for V and 6 bases for J; bases not matched to a gene: 8. CDR1 is SGDLS and CDR2 is YYNGEE in the germline V gene. The CDR3 DNA reads as TGTGCCAGCAGCGCTCCCGGGACTAGCGGGAGCGGCGAGCAGTACTTC. Translated: CASSAPGTSGSGEQYF.

The chain couples TRBV7-9 to TRBJ2-1, with 10 bases matching TRBD2. The CDR3 is 16 amino acids. The V and J ends lost 5 bases and 7 bases, in that order; junction bases with no gene match: 11. CDR1 is SEHNR and CDR2 is FQNEAQ in the germline V gene (reference sequence). This CDR3 is CASSPPGSGRVNEQFF. For the CDR3, the DNA is TGTGCCAGCAGCCCACCCGGGAGCGGGAGGGTAAATGAGCAGTTCTTC.

The count of this clone is one. V usage is TRBV6-5 and J usage is TRBJ2-7; tentative D call: TRBD2 (5 bases). The germline V gene has CDR1 MNHEY and CDR2 SVGAGI. The CDR3 spans 16 residues. V was shortened by 2 bases and J by 2 bases, with 16 bases between the two germline ends. The CDR3 nucleotides are TGTGCCAGCAGTTACAGTCTATTAAGCGGAGCCTACGAGCAGTACTTC. This gives the protein CASSYSLLSGAYEQYF.

This clone appeared a single time. V gene TRBV3-1 (or the pseudogene TRBV3-2) combines with J gene TRBJ2-1; TRBD2 matches at 12 bases. The V and J ends lost 4 bases and 9 bases, in that order; junction bases with no gene match: 10. The length of the CDR3 is 16 residues. CDR1 LGHDT and CDR2 YNNKEL come from the germline V gene (reference sequence). The CDR3 nucleotides are TGTGCCAGCAGCCTCTCTGCTAGCGGGGGGGCGGTTGAGCAGTTCTTC. This sequence encodes CASSLSASGGAVEQFF.

The CDR3: CASSFNRDSSYEQYF. CDR3 in DNA: TGTGCCAGCAGCTTTAACCGGGACAGTTCCTACGAGCAGTACTTC. The chain has TRBV11-1 and TRBJ2-7; 7 nucleotides line up with TRBD1. From germline, CDR1 is SGHAT and CDR2 FQDESV (reference sequence). The CDR3 totals 15 residues. The junction had 6 bases not matched to a gene; V was cut back by 3 bases and J by 1 base.

This chain uses TRBV5-1 with TRBJ1-3; D uncertain. The CDR3 contains 15 residues. V was shortened by 3 bases and J by 2 bases, with 12 bases between the two germline ends. Germline values: CDR1 SGHRS, CDR2 YFSETQ. CDR3 loop: CASSSRSGAGNTIYF. CDR3 coding DNA: TGCGCCAGCAGCTCGAGGTCGGGTGCTGGAAACACCATATATTTT.

This chain links TRBV27 with TRBJ1-5; no clear D. This CDR3 has 12 amino acids. Germline V gives CDR1 MNHEY, CDR2 SMNVEV (reference sequence). The V end lost 3 bases, the J end lost 3 bases, and 3 bases lay between the germline ends. This CDR3 reads CASSFLNQPQHF. CDR3 nucleotides: TGTGCCAGCAGTTTTCTCAATCAGCCCCAGCATTTT.